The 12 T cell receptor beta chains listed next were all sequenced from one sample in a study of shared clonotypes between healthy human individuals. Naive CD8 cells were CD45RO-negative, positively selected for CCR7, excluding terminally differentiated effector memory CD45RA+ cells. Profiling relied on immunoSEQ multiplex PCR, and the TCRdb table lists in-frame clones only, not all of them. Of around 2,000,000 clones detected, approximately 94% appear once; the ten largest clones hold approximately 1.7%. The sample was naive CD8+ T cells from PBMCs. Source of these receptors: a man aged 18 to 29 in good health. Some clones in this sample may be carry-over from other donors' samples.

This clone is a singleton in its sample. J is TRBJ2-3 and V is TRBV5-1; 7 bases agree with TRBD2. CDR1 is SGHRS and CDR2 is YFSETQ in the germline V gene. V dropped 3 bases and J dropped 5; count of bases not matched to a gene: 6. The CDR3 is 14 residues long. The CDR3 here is CASSYKAGIDTQYF. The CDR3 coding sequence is TGCGCCAGCAGCTACAAAGCGGGAATAGATACGCAGTATTTT.

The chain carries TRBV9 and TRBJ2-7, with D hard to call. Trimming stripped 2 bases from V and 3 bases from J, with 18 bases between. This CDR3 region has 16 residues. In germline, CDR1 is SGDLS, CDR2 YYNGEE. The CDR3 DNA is TGTGCCAGCAGCGTCCCCCCCGTAAGCAGAATCTACGAGCAGTACTTC. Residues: CASSVPPVSRIYEQYF.

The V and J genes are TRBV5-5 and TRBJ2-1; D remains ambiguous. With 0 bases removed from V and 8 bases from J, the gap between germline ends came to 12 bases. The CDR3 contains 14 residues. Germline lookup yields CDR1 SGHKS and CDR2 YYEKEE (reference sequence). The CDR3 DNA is TGTGCCAGCAGCTTGGCTGGTTTCCGTGATGAGCAGTTCTTC. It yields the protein CASSLAGFRDEQFF.

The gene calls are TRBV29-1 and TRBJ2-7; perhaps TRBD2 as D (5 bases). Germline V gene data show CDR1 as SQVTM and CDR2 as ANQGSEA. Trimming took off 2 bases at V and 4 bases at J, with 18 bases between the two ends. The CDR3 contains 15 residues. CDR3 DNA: TGCAGCGTTGAACTTGGACTCTTTTTCGGGTACGAGCAGTACTTC. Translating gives CSVELGLFFGYEQYF.

The DNA for the CDR3 is TGCGCCAGCAGCTATCTCCTGGGGGCCTCCTACAATGAGCAGTTCTTC. Encoded protein: CASSYLLGASYNEQFF. This chain links TRBV5-1 with TRBJ2-1, with D perhaps matching TRBD1 (6 bases). The CDR3 runs to 16 residues. The germline gives CDR1 SGHRS, CDR2 YFSETQ. V dropped 3 bases and J dropped 0 bases, with 13 bases sitting between them.

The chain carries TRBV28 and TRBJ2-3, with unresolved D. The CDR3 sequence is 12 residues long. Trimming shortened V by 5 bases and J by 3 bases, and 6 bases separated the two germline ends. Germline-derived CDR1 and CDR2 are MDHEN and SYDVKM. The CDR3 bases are TGTGCCAGCAGTGCGGAGACAGATACGCAGTATTTT. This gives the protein CASSAETDTQYF.

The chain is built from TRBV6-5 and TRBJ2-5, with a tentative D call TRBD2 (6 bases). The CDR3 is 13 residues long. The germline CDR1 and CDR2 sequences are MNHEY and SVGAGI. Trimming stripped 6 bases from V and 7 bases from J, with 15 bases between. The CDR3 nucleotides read TGTGCCAGCAGCCCCGGGACTGAACTGACCCAGTACTTC. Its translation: CASSPGTELTQYF.

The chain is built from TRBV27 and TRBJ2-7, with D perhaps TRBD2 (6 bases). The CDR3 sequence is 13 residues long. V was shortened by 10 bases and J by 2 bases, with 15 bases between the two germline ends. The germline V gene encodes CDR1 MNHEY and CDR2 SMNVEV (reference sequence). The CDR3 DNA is TGTGCCACCACGAGCGGGTACACCTACGAGCAGTACTTC. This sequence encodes CATTSGYTYEQYF.

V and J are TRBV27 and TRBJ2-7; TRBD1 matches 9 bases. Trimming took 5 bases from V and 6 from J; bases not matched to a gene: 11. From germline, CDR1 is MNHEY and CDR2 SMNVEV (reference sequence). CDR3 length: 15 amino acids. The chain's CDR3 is CASSQRDREAFEQYF. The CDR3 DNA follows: TGTGCCAGCAGTCAAAGGGACAGGGAGGCGTTCGAGCAGTACTTC.

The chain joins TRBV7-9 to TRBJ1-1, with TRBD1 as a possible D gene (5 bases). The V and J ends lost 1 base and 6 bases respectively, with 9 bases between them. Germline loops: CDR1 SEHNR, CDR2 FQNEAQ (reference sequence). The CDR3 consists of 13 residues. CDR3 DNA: TGTGCCAGCAGCTTAGTGGCGGGGGCTGAAGCTTTCTTT. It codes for CASSLVAGAEAFF.

CDR3 bases: TGTGCCAGCAGTTCTCAGGACAGGGGCGACTACGAGCAGTACTTC. Translated: CASSSQDRGDYEQYF. The rearrangement uses TRBV28 and TRBJ2-7; 9 bases are shared with TRBD1. Trimming removed 4 bases from V and 3 bases from J; junction bases left unmatched: 7. Germline V CDR1 and CDR2: MDHEN, SYDVKM. This CDR3 has 15 residues.

The CDR3 protein is CASSSYGQGSYEQYF. The CDR3 region has the DNA TGTGCCAGCAGCTCTTATGGACAGGGATCCTACGAGCAGTACTTC. The chain is built from TRBV5-6 and TRBJ2-7; TRBD1 matches at 8 bases. The ends lost 3 bases at V and 1 base at J; junction bases unmatched: 6. The CDR3 covers 15 residues. Germline loops: CDR1 SGHDT, CDR2 YYEEEE.